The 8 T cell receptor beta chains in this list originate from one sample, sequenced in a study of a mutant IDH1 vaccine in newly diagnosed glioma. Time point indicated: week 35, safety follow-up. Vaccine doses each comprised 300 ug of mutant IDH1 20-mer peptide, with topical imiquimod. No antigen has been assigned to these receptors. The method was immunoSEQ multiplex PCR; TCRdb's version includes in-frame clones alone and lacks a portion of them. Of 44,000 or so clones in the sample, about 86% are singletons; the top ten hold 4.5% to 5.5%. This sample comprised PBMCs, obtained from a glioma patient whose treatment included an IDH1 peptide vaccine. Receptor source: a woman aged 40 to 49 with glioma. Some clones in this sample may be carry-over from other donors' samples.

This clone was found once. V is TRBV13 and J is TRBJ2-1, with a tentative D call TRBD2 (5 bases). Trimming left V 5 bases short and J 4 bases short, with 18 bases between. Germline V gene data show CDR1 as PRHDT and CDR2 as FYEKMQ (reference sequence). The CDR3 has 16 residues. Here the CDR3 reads CASSGLKAGVYNEQFF. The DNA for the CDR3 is TGTGCCAGCAGCGGGCTTAAGGCCGGGGTTTACAATGAGCAGTTCTTC. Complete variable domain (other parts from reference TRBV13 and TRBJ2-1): AAGVIQSPRHLIKEKRETATLKCYPIPRHDTVYWYQQGPGQDPQFLISFYEKMQSDKGSIPDRFSAQQFSDYHSELNMSSLELGDSALYFCASSGLKAGVYNEQFFGPGTRLTVL.

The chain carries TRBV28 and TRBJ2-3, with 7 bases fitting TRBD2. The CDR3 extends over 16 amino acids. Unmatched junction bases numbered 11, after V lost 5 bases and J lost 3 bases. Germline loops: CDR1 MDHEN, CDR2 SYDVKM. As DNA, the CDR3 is TGTGCCAGCAGTCCCCGAGCGGGAATTGGGACAGATACGCAGTATTTT. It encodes CASSPRAGIGTDTQYF.

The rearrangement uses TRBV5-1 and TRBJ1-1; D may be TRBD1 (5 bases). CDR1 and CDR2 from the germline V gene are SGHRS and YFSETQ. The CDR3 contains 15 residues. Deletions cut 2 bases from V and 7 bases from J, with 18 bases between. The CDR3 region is CASSLREGDRDEAFF. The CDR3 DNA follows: TGCGCCAGCAGCTTAAGAGAAGGAGACAGAGATGAAGCTTTCTTT.

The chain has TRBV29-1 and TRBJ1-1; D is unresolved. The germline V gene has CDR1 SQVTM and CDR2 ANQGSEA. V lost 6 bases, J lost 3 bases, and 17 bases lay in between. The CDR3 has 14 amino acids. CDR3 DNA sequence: TGCAGCGTGAGAGGGCCCCGCGGGGACACTGAAGCTTTCTTT. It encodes CSVRGPRGDTEAFF.

CDR3 loop: CASSQGLAKSSYNEQFF. Written as DNA, the CDR3 is TGCGCCAGCAGCCAGGGACTAGCGAAGAGCTCCTACAATGAGCAGTTCTTC. This chain connects TRBV4-1 to TRBJ2-1, with 10 positions matching TRBD2. With 3 bases clipped from V and 0 bases from J, the junction kept 5 bases outside the gene matches. Germline V CDR1 and CDR2: MGHRA, YSYEKL. The CDR3 extends over 17 amino acids.

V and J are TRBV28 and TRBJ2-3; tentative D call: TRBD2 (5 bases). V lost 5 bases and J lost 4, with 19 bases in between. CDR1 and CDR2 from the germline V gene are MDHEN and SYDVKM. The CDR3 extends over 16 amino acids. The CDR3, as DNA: TGTGCCAGCAGTCCCCCCATGCGGGTCTCTCCAGATACGCAGTATTTT. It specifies CASSPPMRVSPDTQYF. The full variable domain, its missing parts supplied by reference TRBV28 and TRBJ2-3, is DVKVTQSSRYLVKRTGEKVFLECVQDMDHENMFWYRQDPGLGLRLIYFSYDVKMKEKGDIPEGYSVSREKKERFSLILESASTNQTSMYLCASSPPMRVSPDTQYFGPGTRLTVL.

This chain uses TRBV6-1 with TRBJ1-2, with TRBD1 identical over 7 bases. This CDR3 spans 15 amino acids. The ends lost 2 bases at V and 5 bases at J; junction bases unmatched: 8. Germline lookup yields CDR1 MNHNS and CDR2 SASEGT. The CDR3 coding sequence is TGTGCCAGCAGTGAATACGGGACAGCAAGTTATGGCTACACCTTC. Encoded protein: CASSEYGTASYGYTF.

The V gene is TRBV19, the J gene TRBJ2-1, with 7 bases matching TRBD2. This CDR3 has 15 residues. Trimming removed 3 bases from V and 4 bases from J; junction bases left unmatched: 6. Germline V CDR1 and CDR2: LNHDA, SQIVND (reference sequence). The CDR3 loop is CASSIRASGYNEQFF. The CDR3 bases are TGTGCCAGTAGTATTCGGGCTAGCGGATACAATGAGCAGTTCTTC.